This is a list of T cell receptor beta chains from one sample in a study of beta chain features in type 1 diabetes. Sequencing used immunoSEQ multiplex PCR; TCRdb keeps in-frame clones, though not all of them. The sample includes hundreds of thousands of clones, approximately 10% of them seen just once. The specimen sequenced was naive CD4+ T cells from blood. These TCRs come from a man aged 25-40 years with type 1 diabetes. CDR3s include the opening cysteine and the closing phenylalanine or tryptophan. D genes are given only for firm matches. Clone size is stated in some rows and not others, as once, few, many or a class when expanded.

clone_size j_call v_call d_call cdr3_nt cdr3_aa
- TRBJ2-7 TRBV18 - TGTGCCAGCTCACCGGGACACACCACCTACGAGCAGTACTTC CASSPGHTTYEQYF
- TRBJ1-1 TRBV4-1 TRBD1 TGCGCCAGCAGCCCCCGCAGGGGGAACATGAACACTGAAGCTTTCTTT CASSPRRGNMNTEAFF
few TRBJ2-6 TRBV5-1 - TGCGCCAGCAGCTCCGAGGGGGGGGCTGGGGCCAACGTCCTGACTTTC CASSSEGGAGANVLTF
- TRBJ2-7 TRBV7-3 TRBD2 TGTGCCAGCAGCTCCGGGACTAGGCTTCTCGAGCAGTACTTC CASSSGTRLLEQYF
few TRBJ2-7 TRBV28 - TGTGCCACCCGAACCGGGAACCTCTACGAGCAGTACTTC CATRTGNLYEQYF
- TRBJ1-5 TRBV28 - TGTGCCAGCAGTATCAGGCCCACAGCGGGGCAGCCCCAGCATTTT CASSIRPTAGQPQHF
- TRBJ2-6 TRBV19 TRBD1 TGTGCCAGTAGTACTCGACAGGGGGACTCTGGGGCCAACGTCCTGACTTTC CASSTRQGDSGANVLTF
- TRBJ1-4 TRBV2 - TGTGCCAGCAGCCAGGGATTAGCTAATGAAAAACTGTTTTTT CASSQGLANEKLFF
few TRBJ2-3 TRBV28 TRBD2 TGTGCCAGCACCCCCATGGGACTAGCGGGGTACACAGATACGCAGTATTTT CASTPMGLAGYTDTQYF
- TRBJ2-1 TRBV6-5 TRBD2 TGTGCCAGCAGGCAGCGGGGGGGGACCTTGAATGAGCAGTTCTTC CASRQRGGTLNEQFF
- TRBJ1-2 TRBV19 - TGTGCCAGTACCCCCAACGGTCCCGGCTATGGCTACACCTTC CASTPNGPGYGYTF
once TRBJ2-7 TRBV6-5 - TGTGCCAGCAGTAATCGTGAGGGCAGGGAGCAGTACTTC CASSNREGREQYF
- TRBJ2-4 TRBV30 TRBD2 TGTGCCGGAGAAGGCGGGGGGGCGGGGAACATTCAGTACTTC CAGEGGGAGNIQYF
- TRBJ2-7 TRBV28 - TGTGCCAGCAGGCCTGGGGGCTTCTACGAGCAGTACTTC CASRPGGFYEQYF
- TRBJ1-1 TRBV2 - TGTGCCAGCAGCGCAGAGGCTGAAGCTTTCTTT CASSAEAEAFF
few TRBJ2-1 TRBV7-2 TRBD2 TGTGCCAGCAGCTTATTAGGGACTAACAATGAGCAGTTCTTC CASSLLGTNNEQFF
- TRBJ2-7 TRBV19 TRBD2 TGTGCCAGTAGTTCTGGCAGGGAGGGCTACGAGCAGTACTTC CASSSGREGYEQYF
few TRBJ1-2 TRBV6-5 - TGTGCCAGCAGTTACGACAACAACTATGGCTACACCTTC CASSYDNNYGYTF
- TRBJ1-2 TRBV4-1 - TGCGCCAGCAGAGGAAAGCGGGGTTCCTATGGCTACACCTTC CASRGKRGSYGYTF
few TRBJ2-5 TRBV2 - TGTGCCAGCAGGGAGGGACGGCAAGAGACCCAGTACTTC CASREGRQETQYF
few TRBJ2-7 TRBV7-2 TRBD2 TGTGCCAGCAGCTGGGGGGGATTTCCCCACGAGCAGTACTTC CASSWGGFPHEQYF
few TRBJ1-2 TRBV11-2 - TGTGCCAGCAGCTTAGGTTTTCGGGCCCAGCGGTATGGCTACACCTTC CASSLGFRAQRYGYTF
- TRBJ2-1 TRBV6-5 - TGTGCCAGCAGTTACTCCGTACAGGGCTCCTACAATGAGCAGTTCTTC CASSYSVQGSYNEQFF
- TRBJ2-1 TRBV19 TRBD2 TGTGCCAGTAGTAGCCGGGCTAGCGGGGGGGCCGGGAGAAATGAGCAGTTCTTC CASSSRASGGAGRNEQFF
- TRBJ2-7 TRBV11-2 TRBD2 TGTGCCAGCAGCTTCGAGGCAGCGGGGGAGCAGTACTTC CASSFEAAGEQYF
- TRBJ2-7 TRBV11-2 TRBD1 TGTGCCAGCAGATTACAGGGGTTCGAGCAGTACTTC CASRLQGFEQYF
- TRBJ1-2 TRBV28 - TGTGCCAGCAGGGGCGGTCAAGGGGGAGGCTACACCTTC CASRGGQGGGYTF
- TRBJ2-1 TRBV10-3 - TGTGCCATCAGTGAGCCCGGGCGGAGGAGGCCGTTCTTC CAISEPGRRRPFF
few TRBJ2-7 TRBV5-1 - TGCGCCAGCTCGGCGACAGACTCCTACGAGCAGTACTTC CASSATDSYEQYF
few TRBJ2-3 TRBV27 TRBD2 TGTGCCAGCAGGCAGCGGGGGGATAGCACAGATACGCAGTATTTT CASRQRGDSTDTQYF
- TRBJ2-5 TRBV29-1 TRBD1 TGCAGCGTTGAGAGGGGACAGGGAGAGACCCAGTACTTC CSVERGQGETQYF
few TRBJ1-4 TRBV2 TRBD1 TGTGCCAGCAGCTTGGACAGGGGAGGTGAAAAACTGTTTTTT CASSLDRGGEKLFF
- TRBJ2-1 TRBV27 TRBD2 TGTGCCAGGCGGGGACTAGCGGGGGGGTTCGTAAGATTCTTC CARRGLAGGFVRFF
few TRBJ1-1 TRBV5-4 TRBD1 TGTGCCAGCAGCCCCGGGACAGACGCATCCTTACGCGAAGCTTTCTTT CASSPGTDASLREAFF
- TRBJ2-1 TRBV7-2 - TGTGCCAGCAGCTCAGGACTGCTCGGTGAGCAGTTCTTC CASSSGLLGEQFF
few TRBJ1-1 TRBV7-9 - TGTGCCGCCTCTACAGGGCTGGGTGAAGCTTTCTTT CAASTGLGEAFF
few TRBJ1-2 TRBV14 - TGTGCCAGCAGCCCTCAAGCGGCTAACTATGGCTACACCTTC CASSPQAANYGYTF
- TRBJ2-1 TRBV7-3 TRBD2 TGTGCCAGCAGCGCCATAGCGGGGAGCTCCTACAATGAGCAGTTCTTC CASSAIAGSSYNEQFF
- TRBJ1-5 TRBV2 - TGTGCCAGCAGTGACGGGGGCAATCAGCCCCAGCATTTT CASSDGGNQPQHF
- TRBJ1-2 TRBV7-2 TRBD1 TGTGCCAGCAGCTTAGCTCCGACAGGGGTCTCATATGGCTACACCTTC CASSLAPTGVSYGYTF
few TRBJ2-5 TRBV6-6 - TGTGCCAGCAGTTACTCGCCCAGCGGAGGGGAGACCCAGTACTTC CASSYSPSGGETQYF
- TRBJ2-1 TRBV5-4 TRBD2 TGTGCCAGCAGCCCGAAGGGACTAGCGGGGCTGGGGGAGCAGTTCTTC CASSPKGLAGLGEQFF
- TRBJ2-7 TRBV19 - TGTGCCAGTAGTGAACGGGTGACCTACGAGCAGTACTTC CASSERVTYEQYF